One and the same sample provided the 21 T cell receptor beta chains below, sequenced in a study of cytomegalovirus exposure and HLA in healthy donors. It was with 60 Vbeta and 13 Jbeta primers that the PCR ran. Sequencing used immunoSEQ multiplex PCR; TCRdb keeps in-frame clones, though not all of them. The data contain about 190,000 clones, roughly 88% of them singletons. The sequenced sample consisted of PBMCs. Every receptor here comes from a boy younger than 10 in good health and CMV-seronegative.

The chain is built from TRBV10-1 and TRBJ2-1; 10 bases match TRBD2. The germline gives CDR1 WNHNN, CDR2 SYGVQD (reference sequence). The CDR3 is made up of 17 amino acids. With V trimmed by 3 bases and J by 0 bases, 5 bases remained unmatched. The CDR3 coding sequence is TGCGCCAGCAGTGATAGCGGGGGGCTGAGCTCCTACAATGAGCAGTTCTTC. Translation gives CASSDSGGLSSYNEQFF.

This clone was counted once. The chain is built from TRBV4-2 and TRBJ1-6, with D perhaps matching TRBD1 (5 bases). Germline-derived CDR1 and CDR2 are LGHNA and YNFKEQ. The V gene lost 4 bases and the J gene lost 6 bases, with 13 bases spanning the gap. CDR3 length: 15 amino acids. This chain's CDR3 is CASSRSRDFNSPLHF. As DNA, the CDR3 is TGTGCCAGCAGCCGGAGTAGGGACTTTAATTCACCCCTCCACTTT.

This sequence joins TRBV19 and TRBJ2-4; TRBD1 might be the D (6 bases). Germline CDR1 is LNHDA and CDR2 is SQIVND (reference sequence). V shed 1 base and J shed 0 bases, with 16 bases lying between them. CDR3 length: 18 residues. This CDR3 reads CASSIGAGAPLAKNIQYF. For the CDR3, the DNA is TGTGCCAGTAGTATAGGGGCAGGGGCCCCACTAGCCAAAAACATTCAGTACTTC.

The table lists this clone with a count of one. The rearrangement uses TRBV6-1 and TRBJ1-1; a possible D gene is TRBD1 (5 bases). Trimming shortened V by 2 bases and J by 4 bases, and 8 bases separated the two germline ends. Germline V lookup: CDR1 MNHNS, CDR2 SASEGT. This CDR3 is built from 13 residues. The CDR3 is CASSESGLTEAFF. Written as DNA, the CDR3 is TGTGCCAGCAGTGAATCAGGGCTCACTGAAGCTTTCTTT.

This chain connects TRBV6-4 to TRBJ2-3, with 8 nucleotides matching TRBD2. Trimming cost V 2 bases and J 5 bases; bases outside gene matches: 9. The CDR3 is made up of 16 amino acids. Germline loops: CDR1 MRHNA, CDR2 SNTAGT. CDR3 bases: TGTGCCAGCAGTGACAAGGCGGGAGGATTGAGAGATACGCAGTATTTT. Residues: CASSDKAGGLRDTQYF.

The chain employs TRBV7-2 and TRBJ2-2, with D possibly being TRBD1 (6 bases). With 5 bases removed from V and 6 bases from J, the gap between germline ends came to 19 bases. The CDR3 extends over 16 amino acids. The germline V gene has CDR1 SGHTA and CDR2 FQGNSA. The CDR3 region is CASSPRGQPFPGELFF. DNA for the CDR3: TGTGCCAGCAGCCCTAGAGGACAGCCTTTCCCCGGGGAGCTGTTTTTT.

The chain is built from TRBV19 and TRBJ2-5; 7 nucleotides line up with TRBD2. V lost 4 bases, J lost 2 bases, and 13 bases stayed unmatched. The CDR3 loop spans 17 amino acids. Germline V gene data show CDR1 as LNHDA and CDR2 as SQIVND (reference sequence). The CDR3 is CASSTILAGALQETQYF. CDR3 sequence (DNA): TGTGCCAGTAGTACTATCCTTGCGGGAGCCCTTCAAGAGACCCAGTACTTC.

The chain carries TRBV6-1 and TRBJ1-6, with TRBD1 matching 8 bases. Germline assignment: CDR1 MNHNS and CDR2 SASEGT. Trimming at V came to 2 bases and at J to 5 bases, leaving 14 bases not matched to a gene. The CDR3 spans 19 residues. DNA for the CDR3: TGTGCCAGCAGTGAACAGGGGGCATTAGTTAGGGTTCATAATTCACCCCTCCACTTT. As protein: CASSEQGALVRVHNSPLHF.

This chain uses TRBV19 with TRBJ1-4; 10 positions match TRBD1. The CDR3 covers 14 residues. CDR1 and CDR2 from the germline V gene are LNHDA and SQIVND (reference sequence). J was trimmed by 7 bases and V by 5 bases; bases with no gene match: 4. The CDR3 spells CASSLTGGGEKLFF. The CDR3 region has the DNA TGTGCCAGTAGTCTGACAGGGGGCGGTGAAAAACTGTTTTTT. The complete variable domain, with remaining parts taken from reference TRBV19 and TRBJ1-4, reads DGGITQSPKYLFRKEGQNVTLSCEQNLNHDAMYWYRQDPGQGLRLIYYSQIVNDFQKGDIAEGYSVSREKKESFPLTVTSAQKNPTAFYLCASSLTGGGEKLFFGSGTQLSVL.

In nucleotides, the CDR3 is TGCGCCAGCAGCCAAGGGCGGGGGAACACAGATACGCAGTATTTT. Translating it yields CASSQGRGNTDTQYF. The rearrangement joins TRBV4-3 to TRBJ2-3; 7 nucleotides agree with TRBD2. Germline assignment: CDR1 LGHNA and CDR2 YSLEER. V lost 1 base and J lost 2; bases outside the gene matches: 3. This CDR3 comprises 15 residues.

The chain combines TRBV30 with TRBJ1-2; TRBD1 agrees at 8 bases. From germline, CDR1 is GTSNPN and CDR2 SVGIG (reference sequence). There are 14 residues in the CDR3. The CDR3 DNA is TGTCCAACAGGACGCGGCAGGGGGCTCGATGGCTACACCTTC. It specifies CPTGRGRGLDGYTF.

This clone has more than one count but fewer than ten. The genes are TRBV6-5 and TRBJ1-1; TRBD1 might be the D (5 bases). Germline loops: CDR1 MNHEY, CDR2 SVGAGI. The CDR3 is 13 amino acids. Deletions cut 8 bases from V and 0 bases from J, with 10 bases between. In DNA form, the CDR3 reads TGTGCCAGCCAATCGGACATGAACACTGAAGCTTTCTTT. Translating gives CASQSDMNTEAFF.

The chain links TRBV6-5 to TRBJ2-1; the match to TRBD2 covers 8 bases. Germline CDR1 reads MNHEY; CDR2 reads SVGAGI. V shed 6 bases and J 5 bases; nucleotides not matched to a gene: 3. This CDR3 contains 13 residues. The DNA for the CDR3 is TGTGCCAGCAGGGCGGGAGGTCACAATGAGCAGTTCTTC. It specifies CASRAGGHNEQFF.

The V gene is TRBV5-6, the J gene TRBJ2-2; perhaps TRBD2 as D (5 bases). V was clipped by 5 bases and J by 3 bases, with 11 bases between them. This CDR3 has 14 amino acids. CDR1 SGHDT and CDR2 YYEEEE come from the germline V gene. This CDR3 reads CASSMDFYTGELFF. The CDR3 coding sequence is TGTGCCAGCAGTATGGACTTCTACACCGGGGAGCTGTTTTTT.

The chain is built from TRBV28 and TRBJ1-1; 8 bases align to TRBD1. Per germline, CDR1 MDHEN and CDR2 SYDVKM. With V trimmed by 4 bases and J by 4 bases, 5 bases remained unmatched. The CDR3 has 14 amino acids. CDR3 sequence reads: CASSSGGEGTEAFF. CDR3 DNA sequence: TGTGCCAGCAGTTCAGGGGGCGAGGGCACTGAAGCTTTCTTT. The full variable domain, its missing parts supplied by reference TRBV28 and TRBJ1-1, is DVKVTQSSRYLVKRTGEKVFLECVQDMDHENMFWYRQDPGLGLRLIYFSYDVKMKEKGDIPEGYSVSREKKERFSLILESASTNQTSMYLCASSSGGEGTEAFFGQGTRLTVV.

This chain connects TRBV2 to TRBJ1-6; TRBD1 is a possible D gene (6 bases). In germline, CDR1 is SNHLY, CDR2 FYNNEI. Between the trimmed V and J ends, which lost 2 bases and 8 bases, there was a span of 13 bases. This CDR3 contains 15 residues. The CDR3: CASSEKGGLDSPLHF. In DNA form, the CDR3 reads TGTGCCAGCAGTGAAAAGGGGGGGCTGGATTCACCCCTCCACTTT.

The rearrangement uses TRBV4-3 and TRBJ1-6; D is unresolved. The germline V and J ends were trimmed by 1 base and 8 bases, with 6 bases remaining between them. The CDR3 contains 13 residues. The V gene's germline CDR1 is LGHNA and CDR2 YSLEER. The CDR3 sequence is CASSQVQYSPLHF. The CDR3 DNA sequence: TGCGCCAGCAGCCAAGTTCAGTATTCACCCCTCCACTTT.

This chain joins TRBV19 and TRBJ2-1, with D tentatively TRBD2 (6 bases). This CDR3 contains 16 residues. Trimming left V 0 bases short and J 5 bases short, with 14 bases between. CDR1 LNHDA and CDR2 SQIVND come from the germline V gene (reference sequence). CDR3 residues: CASSIDLFGGDNEQFF. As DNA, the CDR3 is TGTGCCAGTAGTATAGATCTATTTGGAGGGGACAATGAGCAGTTCTTC.

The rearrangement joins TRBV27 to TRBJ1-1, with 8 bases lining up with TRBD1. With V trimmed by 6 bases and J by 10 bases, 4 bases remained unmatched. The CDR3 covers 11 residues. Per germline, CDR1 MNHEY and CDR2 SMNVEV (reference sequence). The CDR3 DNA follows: TGTGCCAGCAGGACCGACAGGGGAGCTTTCTTT. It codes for CASRTDRGAFF.

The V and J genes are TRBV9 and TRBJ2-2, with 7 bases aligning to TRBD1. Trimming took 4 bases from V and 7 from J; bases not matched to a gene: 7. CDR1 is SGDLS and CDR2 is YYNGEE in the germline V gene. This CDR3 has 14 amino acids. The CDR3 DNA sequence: TGTGCCAGCAGCCCCCAGGGGGTGGACGGGGAGCTGTTTTTT. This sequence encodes CASSPQGVDGELFF. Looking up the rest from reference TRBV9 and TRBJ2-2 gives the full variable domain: DSGVTQTPKHLITATGQRVTLRCSPRSGDLSVYWYQQSLDQGLQFLIQYYNGEERAKGNILERFSAQQFPDLHSELNLSSLELGDSALYFCASSPQGVDGELFFGEGSRLTVL.

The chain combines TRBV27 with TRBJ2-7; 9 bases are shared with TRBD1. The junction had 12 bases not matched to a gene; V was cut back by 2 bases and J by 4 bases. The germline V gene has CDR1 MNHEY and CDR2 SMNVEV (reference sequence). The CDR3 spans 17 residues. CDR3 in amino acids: CASSLTSHRDRDYEQYF. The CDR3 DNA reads TGTGCCAGCAGTTTAACCTCCCACCGGGACAGGGATTACGAGCAGTACTTC.